The 18 T cell receptor beta chains presented below share a single source sample, sequenced in a study of identical twins. From the 5' RACE reads, TCRdb called clonotypes with MiXCR, one entry per CDR3 protein. The data show 150,000 or so distinct CDR3 sequences, with under 4.5% seen just once and approximately 7.7% held by the top ten. The sequenced sample was memory T cells sorted from blood. The source of these receptors is a man aged 18 to 29 in good health.

This clonotype was seen many times. The chain recombines TRBV19 with TRBJ2-1; D unresolved. Germline V gene sequence: CDR1 LNHDA, CDR2 SQIVND (reference sequence). The V gene lost 4 bases and the J gene lost 8 bases, with 6 bases spanning the gap. The CDR3 contains 11 residues. The CDR3 region is CASSKPYEQFF. The CDR3 DNA is TGTGCCAGTAGTAAGCCTTATGAGCAGTTCTTC.

This clonotype was detected many times. The V and J genes are TRBV7-2 and TRBJ2-3; possibly TRBD2 for D (5 bases). In germline, CDR1 is SGHTA, CDR2 FQGNSA. Between the trimmed V and J ends, which lost 4 bases and 0 bases, there was a span of 11 bases. This CDR3 spans 15 amino acids. CDR3 sequence (DNA): TGTGCCAGCAGCTCTCCGGACTTTAGCACAGATACGCAGTATTTT. It codes for CASSSPDFSTDTQYF. The complete variable domain, with remaining parts taken from reference TRBV7-2 and TRBJ2-3, reads GAGVSQSPSNKVTEKGKDVELRCDPISGHTALYWYRQSLGQGLEFLIYFQGNSAPDKSGLPSDRFSAERTGGSVSTLTIQRTQQEDSAVYLCASSSPDFSTDTQYFGPGTRLTVL.

This clonotype was picked up many times. The chain employs TRBV20-1 and TRBJ2-7; the match to TRBD2 covers 9 bases. Losses at the gene ends were 3 bases for V and 2 bases for J; bases not matched to a gene: 5. Per the germline V gene, CDR1 is DFQATT and CDR2 is SNEGSKA (reference sequence). The CDR3 totals 14 residues. The CDR3 region is CSASWLAGPYEQYV. The CDR3 DNA is TGCAGTGCTAGTTGGCTAGCGGGACCCTACGAGCAGTACGTC.

This clonotype was counted many times. The CDR3 protein is CSATRGGSLNEQFF. The CDR3 DNA is TGCAGTGCTACTAGGGGCGGGAGCTTAAATGAGCAGTTCTTC. The chain employs TRBV20-1 and TRBJ2-1; 7 nucleotides agree with TRBD2. With V trimmed by 4 bases and J by 7 bases, 10 bases remained unmatched. The length of the CDR3 is 14 residues. Germline V gene sequence: CDR1 DFQATT, CDR2 SNEGSKA (reference sequence).

This clonotype was observed at least ten times. The chain carries TRBV28 and TRBJ2-1; D remains ambiguous. The length of the CDR3 is 16 residues. The V gene lost 5 bases and the J gene lost 2 bases, with 16 bases spanning the gap. In germline, CDR1 is MDHEN, CDR2 SYDVKM. The CDR3 sequence is CASSDKDPSPYNEQFF. In nucleotides, the CDR3 is TGTGCCAGCAGTGACAAGGACCCTTCACCCTACAATGAGCAGTTCTTC.

This clonotype was detected many times. CDR3 sequence reads: CASRRWTSGSSYNEQFF. DNA for the CDR3: TGTGCCAGCCGCCGGTGGACTAGCGGGAGCTCCTACAATGAGCAGTTCTTC. This chain joins TRBV27 and TRBJ2-1; TRBD2 aligns across 13 bases. The germline V gene encodes CDR1 MNHEY and CDR2 SMNVEV (reference sequence). The CDR3 loop spans 17 amino acids. The J segment lost 0 bases and the V segment lost 8 bases, leaving 7 bases of the junction unmatched.

This clonotype was picked up many times. V and J are TRBV12-3 or TRBV12-4 and TRBJ2-7, with D possibly matching TRBD1 (6 bases). This CDR3 spans 12 amino acids. The ends were cut back, 7 bases at V and 5 bases at J, with 12 bases in the middle. The CDR3 sequence: CASNSRGDEQYF. In nucleotides, the CDR3 is TGTGCCAGCAATTCCAGGGGCGACGAGCAGTACTTC.

In its sample, this clonotype was seen many times. The genes are TRBV6-1 and TRBJ1-1, with D perhaps TRBD1 (6 bases). V was clipped by 3 bases and J by 5 bases, with 22 bases between them. Germline CDR1 reads MNHNS; CDR2 reads SASEGT. The CDR3 spans 17 residues. The CDR3 sequence is CASSDKWGALGLTEAFF. For the CDR3, the DNA is TGTGCCAGCAGTGATAAATGGGGGGCCCTGGGTTTGACTGAAGCTTTCTTT.

This clonotype was seen a few times. The V call is TRBV5-1, the J call TRBJ2-2, with TRBD1 identical over 9 bases. The junction had 16 bases not matched to a gene; V was cut back by 5 bases and J by 5 bases. The CDR3 sequence is 18 residues long. Per the germline V gene, CDR1 is SGHRS and CDR2 is YFSETQ. Here the CDR3 DNA reads TGCGCCAGCAGTGGGGGCCCGACTGGGACAGGGAAAACCGGGGAGCTGTTTTTT. This codes for CASSGGPTGTGKTGELFF.

Ten or more counts support this clonotype. This chain uses TRBV28 with TRBJ2-7; possibly TRBD1 or TRBD2 for D (5 bases each). Per germline, CDR1 MDHEN and CDR2 SYDVKM. V shed 11 bases and J shed 2 bases, with 34 bases lying between them. The CDR3 extends over 19 amino acids. CDR3 loop: CAWFPSDPGTAQGPYEQYF. The CDR3 DNA reads TGTGCCTGGTTTCCCTCCGATCCCGGGACCGCCCAGGGACCCTACGAGCAGTACTTC.

This clonotype was detected a few times. An end of the junction does not agree with germline; a read error may underlie this. V and J are TRBV6-5 and TRBJ2-1; 7 positions agree with TRBD2. Germline CDR1 and CDR2: MNHEY and SVGAGI. The CDR3 has 17 amino acids. CDR3 sequence (DNA): TGTGCCAGCAGTTACTCGAAGCTAGCGGAAGTCTACAATGAGCAGTTATTC. This gives the protein CASSYSKLAEVYNEQLF.

This clonotype was recorded many times. This chain connects TRBV2 to TRBJ1-5; the match to TRBD1 covers 8 bases. CDR3 size: 13 residues. The germline gives CDR1 SNHLY, CDR2 FYNNEI. The J segment lost 5 bases and the V segment lost 6 bases, leaving 3 bases of the junction unmatched. CDR3 sequence reads: CASRTDRDQPQHF. DNA of the CDR3: TGTGCCAGCAGAACGGACAGGGATCAGCCCCAGCATTTT. The full variable domain, its missing parts supplied by reference TRBV2 and TRBJ1-5, is EPEVTQTPSHQVTQMGQEVILRCVPISNHLYFYWYRQILGQKVEFLVSFYNNEISEKSEIFDDQFSVERPDGSNFTLKIRSTKLEDSAMYFCASRTDRDQPQHFGDGTRLSIL.

This clonotype is medium-sized. The chain is built from TRBV24-1 and TRBJ2-1; the match to TRBD2 covers 10 bases. The germline V gene encodes CDR1 KGHDR and CDR2 SFDVKD. CDR3 length: 12 residues. The J segment lost 15 bases and the V segment lost 5 bases, leaving 6 bases of the junction unmatched. The CDR3: CATSVAGGRSFF. CDR3 nucleotides: TGTGCCACCAGTGTAGCGGGAGGTCGGTCGTTCTTC.

J is TRBJ2-5 and V is TRBV20-1; D call uncertain. Germline CDR1 DFQATT, CDR2 SNEGSKA (reference sequence). V was clipped by 1 base and J by 7 bases, with 22 bases between them. This CDR3 is built from 16 residues. The CDR3 here is CSARGAGRKAPPTQYF. Written as DNA, the CDR3 is TGCAGTGCTAGAGGCGCCGGGCGGAAGGCTCCCCCGACCCAGTACTTC.

This clonotype has a count of ten or more. This chain links TRBV7-9 with TRBJ2-1, with a tentative D call TRBD1 (5 bases). The germline gives CDR1 SEHNR, CDR2 FQNEAQ (reference sequence). The CDR3 length is 17 residues. V was clipped by 0 bases and J by 7 bases, with 19 bases between them. The DNA for the CDR3 is TGTGCCAGCAGCTTAGCCGGCCAGGGATTCATTTCTAATGAGCAGTTCTTC. Amino acids: CASSLAGQGFISNEQFF.

This clonotype was counted many times. The chain employs TRBV6-5 and TRBJ2-1; TRBD2 might be the D (6 bases). Trimming shortened V by 0 bases and J by 0 bases, and 9 bases separated the two germline ends. Germline V gene lookup returns CDR1 MNHEY and CDR2 SVGAGI. The CDR3 totals 16 residues. CDR3: CASSYSLADSYNEQFF. CDR3 nucleotides: TGTGCCAGCAGTTACTCGTTAGCGGACTCCTACAATGAGCAGTTCTTC.

Many counts were recorded for this clonotype. The chain combines TRBV5-1 with TRBJ1-2; tentatively, D is TRBD1 (5 bases). Trimming removed 0 bases from V and 8 bases from J, with 11 bases in between. From germline, CDR1 is SGHRS and CDR2 YFSETQ. This CDR3 comprises 13 residues. CDR3 amino acids: CASSLEGNSGYTF. The CDR3 DNA is TGCGCCAGCAGCTTGGAGGGGAATTCCGGCTACACCTTC.

This clonotype was observed at least ten times. The chain is built from TRBV24-1 and TRBJ2-3; D gene unclear. From germline, CDR1 is KGHDR and CDR2 SFDVKD. This CDR3 has 12 amino acids. The V end was cut by 3 bases, the J end by 2 bases, with 2 bases between. The CDR3 coding sequence is TGTGCCACCAGTGATGCCACAGATACGCAGTATTTT. Translating gives CATSDATDTQYF.